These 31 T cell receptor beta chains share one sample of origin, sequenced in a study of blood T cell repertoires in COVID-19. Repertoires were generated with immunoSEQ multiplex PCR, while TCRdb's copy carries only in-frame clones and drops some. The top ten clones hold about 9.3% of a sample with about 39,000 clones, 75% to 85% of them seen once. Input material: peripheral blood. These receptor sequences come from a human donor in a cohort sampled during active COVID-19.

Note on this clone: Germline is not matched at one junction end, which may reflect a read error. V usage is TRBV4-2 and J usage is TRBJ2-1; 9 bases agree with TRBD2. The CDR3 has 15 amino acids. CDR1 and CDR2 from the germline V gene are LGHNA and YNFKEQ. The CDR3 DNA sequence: TGTGCCAGCAGCCAAGATCAGTCTAGCGGGGCTTTGACCCTCTTC. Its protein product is CASSQDQSSGALTLF.

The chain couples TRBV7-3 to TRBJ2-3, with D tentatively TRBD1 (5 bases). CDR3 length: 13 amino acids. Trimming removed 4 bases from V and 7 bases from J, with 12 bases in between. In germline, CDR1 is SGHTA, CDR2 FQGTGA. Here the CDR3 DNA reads TGTGCCAGCAGCTCAAAGGGGTCGAATACGCAGTATTTT. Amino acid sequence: CASSSKGSNTQYF.

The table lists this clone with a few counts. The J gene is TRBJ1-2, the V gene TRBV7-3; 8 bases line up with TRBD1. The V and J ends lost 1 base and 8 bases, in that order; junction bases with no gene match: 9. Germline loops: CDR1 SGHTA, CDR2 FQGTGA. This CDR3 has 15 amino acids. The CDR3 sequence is CASSLNRGSYTGYTF. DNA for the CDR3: TGTGCCAGCAGCTTAAACAGGGGGTCTTATACCGGCTACACCTTC.

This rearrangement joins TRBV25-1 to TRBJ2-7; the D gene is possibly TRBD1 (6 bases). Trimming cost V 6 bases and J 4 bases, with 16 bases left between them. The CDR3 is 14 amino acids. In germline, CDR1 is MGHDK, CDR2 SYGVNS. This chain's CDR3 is CASSLPGDLYEQYF. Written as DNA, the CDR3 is TGTGCCAGCAGCCTCCCAGGGGATCTTTACGAGCAGTACTTC.

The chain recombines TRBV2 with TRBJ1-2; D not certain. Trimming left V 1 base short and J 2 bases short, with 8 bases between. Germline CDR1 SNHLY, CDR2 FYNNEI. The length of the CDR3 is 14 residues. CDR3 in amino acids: CASSEVPGNYGYTF. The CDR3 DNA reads TGTGCCAGCAGTGAAGTCCCGGGAAACTATGGCTACACCTTC.

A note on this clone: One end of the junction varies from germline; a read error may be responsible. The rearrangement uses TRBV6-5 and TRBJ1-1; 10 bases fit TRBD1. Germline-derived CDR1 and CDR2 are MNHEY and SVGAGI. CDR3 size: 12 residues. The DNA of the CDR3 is TGTGCCAGCTCGGGAGGACAGGGGGATTTTGGATTT. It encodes CASSGGQGDFGF.

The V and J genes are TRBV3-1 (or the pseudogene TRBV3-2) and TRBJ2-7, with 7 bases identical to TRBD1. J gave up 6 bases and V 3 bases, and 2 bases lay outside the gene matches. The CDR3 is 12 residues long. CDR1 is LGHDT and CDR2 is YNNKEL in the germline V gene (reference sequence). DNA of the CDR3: TGTGCCAGCAGCCAGTACAGGGGCGAGCAGTACTTC. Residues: CASSQYRGEQYF.

As DNA, the CDR3 is TGTGCCATATCAAGGGCAGGGCGCCAAGAGACCCAGTACTTC. It yields the protein CAISRAGRQETQYF. The chain links TRBV7-8 to TRBJ2-5; tentatively, D is TRBD1 (5 bases). Germline lookup yields CDR1 SGHVS and CDR2 FQNEAQ. Trimming left V 10 bases short and J 1 base short, with 16 bases between. CDR3 size: 14 residues.

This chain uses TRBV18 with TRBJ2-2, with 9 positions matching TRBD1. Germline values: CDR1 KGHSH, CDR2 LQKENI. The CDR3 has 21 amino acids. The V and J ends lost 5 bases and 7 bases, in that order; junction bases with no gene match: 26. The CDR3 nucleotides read TGTGCCAGCTCATCGTATCCCGGGACAGGGAAATTACGGGCTAGCGTCGGGGAGCTGTTTTTT. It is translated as CASSSYPGTGKLRASVGELFF.

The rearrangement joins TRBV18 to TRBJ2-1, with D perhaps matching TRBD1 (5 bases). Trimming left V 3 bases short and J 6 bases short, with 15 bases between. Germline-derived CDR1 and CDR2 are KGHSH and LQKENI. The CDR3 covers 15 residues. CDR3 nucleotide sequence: TGTGCCAGCTCACCGCAGGGATCCAGTAGCAATGAGCAGTTCTTC. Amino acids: CASSPQGSSSNEQFF.

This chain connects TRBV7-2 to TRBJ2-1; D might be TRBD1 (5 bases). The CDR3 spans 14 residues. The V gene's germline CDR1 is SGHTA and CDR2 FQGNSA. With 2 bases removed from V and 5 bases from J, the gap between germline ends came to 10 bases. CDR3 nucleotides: TGTGCCAGCAGCTTAAAGGGGAAAAACAATGAGCAGTTCTTC. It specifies CASSLKGKNNEQFF.

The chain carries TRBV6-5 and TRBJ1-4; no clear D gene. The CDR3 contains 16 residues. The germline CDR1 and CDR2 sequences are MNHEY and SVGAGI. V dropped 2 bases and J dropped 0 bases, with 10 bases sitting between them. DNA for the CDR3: TGTGCCAGCAGTTACGGCCACACCTCAACTAATGAAAAACTGTTTTTT. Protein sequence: CASSYGHTSTNEKLFF.

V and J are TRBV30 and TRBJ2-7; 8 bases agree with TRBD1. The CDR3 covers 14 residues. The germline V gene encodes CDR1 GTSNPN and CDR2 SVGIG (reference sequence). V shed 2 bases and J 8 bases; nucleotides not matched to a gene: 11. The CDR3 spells CAWSRTGSLAQQYF. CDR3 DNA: TGTGCCTGGAGTCGGACAGGGTCCCTAGCGCAGCAGTACTTC. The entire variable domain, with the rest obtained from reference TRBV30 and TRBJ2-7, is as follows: SQTIHQWPATLVQPVGSPLSLECTVEGTSNPNLYWYRQAAGRGLQLLFYSVGIGQISSEVPQNLSASRPQDRQFILSSKKLLLSDSGFYLCAWSRTGSLAQQYFGPGTRLTVT.

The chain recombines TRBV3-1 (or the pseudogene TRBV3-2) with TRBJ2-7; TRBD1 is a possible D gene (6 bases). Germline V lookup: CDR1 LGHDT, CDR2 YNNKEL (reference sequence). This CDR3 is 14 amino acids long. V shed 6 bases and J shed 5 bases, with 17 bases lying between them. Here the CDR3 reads CASRPQGNWNEQYF. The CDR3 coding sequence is TGTGCCAGCAGGCCACAGGGAAACTGGAACGAGCAGTACTTC.

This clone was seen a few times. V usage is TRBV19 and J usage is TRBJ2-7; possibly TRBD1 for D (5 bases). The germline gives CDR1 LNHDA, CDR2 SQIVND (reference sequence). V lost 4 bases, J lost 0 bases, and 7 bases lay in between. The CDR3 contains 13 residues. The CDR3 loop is CASSTTGSYEQYF. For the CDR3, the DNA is TGTGCCAGTAGTACAACAGGCTCCTACGAGCAGTACTTC.

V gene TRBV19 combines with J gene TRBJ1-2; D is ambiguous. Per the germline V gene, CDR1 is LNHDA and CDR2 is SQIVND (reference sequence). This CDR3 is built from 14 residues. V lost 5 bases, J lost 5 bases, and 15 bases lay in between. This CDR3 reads CASSPSRKAYGYTF. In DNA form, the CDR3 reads TGTGCCAGTAGTCCCTCGAGGAAGGCTTATGGCTACACCTTC.

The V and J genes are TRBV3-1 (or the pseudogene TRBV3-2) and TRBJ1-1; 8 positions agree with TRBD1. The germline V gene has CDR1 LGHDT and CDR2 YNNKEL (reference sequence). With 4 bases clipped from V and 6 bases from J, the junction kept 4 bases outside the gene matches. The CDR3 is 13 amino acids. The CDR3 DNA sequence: TGTGCCAGCAGCCTCCAGGGGGCCCCTGAAGCTTTCTTT. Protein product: CASSLQGAPEAFF.

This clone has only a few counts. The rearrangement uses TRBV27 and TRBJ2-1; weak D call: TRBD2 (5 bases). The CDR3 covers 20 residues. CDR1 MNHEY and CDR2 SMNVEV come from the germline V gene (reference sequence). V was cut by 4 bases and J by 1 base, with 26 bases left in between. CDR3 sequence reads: CASSSSTSYQIPRSYNEQFF. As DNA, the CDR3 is TGTGCCAGCAGTTCCTCCACTAGTTATCAAATCCCTAGGTCCTACAATGAGCAGTTCTTC.

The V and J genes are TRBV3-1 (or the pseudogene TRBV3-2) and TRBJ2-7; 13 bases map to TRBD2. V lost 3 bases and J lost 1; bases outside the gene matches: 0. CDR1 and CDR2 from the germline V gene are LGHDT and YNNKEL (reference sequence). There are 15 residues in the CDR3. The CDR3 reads CASSQTSGGSYEQYF. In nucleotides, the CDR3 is TGTGCCAGCAGCCAGACTAGCGGGGGGTCCTACGAGCAGTACTTC.

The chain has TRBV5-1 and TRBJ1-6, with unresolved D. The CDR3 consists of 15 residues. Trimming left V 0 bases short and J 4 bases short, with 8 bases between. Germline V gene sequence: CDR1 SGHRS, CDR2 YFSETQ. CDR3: CASSLAQDYNSPLHF. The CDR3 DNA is TGCGCCAGCAGCTTGGCGCAGGATTATAATTCACCCCTCCACTTT.

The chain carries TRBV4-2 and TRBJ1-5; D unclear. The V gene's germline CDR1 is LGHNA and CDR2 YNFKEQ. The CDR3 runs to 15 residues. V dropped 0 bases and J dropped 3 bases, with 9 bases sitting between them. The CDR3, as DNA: TGTGCCAGCAGCCAAGATTTCTTCCCCAATCAGCCCCAGCATTTT. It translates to CASSQDFFPNQPQHF.

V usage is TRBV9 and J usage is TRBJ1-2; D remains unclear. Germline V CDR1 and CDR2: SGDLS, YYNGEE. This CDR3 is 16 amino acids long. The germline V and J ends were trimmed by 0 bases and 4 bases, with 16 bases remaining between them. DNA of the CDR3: TGTGCCAGCAGCGTAGACGCCAACCCAAGAGGCTATGGCTACACCTTC. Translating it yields CASSVDANPRGYGYTF.

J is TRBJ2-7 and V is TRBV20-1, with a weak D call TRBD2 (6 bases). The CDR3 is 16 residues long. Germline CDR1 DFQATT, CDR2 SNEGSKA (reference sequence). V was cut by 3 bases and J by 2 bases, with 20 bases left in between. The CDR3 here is CSASRSGGAIPYEQYF. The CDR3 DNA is TGCAGTGCTAGTAGGAGTGGAGGGGCTATACCCTACGAGCAGTACTTC.

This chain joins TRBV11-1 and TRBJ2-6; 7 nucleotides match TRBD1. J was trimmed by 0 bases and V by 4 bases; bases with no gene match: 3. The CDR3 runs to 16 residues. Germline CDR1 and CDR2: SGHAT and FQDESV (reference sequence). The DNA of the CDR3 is TGTGCCAGCAGCTCGGGACAGACCTCTGGGGCCAACGTCCTGACTTTC. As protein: CASSSGQTSGANVLTF.

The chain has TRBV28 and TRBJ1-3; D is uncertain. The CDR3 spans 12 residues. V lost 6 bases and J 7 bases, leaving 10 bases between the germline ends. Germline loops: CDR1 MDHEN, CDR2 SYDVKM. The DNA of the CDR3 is TGTGCCAGCAGGAGGGCCGGGAACACCATATATTTT. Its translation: CASRRAGNTIYF.

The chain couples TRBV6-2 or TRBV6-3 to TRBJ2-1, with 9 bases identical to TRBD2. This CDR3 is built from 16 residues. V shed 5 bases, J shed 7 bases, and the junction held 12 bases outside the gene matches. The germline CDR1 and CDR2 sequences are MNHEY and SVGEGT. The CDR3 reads CASSPNSGSIGNEQFF. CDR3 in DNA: TGTGCCAGCAGTCCCAATAGCGGGAGTATCGGGAATGAGCAGTTCTTC.

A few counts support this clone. CDR3 nucleotide sequence: TGTGCCAGCAGCCTTCATTCATCGGGAAACCAAGAGACCCAGTACTTC. It specifies CASSLHSSGNQETQYF. J is TRBJ2-5 and V is TRBV4-2; TRBD2 is a possible D gene (5 bases). CDR3 length: 16 amino acids. Between the trimmed V and J ends, which lost 4 bases and 0 bases, there was a span of 15 bases. Germline loops: CDR1 LGHNA, CDR2 YNFKEQ.

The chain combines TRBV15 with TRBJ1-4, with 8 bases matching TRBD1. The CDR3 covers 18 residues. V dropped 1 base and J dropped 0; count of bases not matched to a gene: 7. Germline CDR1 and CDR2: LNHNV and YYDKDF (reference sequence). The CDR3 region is CATSRGEDRATTNEKLFF. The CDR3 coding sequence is TGTGCCACCAGCAGAGGGGAGGACAGGGCGACAACTAATGAAAAACTGTTTTTT. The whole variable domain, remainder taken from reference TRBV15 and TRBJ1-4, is DAMVIQNPRYQVTQFGKPVTLSCSQTLNHNVMYWYQQKSSQAPKLLFHYYDKDFNNEADTPDNFQSRRPNTSFCFLDIRSPGLGDTAMYLCATSRGEDRATTNEKLFFGSGTQLSVL.

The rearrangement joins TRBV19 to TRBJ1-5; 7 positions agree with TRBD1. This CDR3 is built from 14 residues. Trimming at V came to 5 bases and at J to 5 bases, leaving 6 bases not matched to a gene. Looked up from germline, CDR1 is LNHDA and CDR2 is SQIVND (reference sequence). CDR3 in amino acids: CASSLGTDYQPQHF. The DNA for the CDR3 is TGTGCCAGTAGTCTAGGGACAGACTATCAGCCCCAGCATTTT.

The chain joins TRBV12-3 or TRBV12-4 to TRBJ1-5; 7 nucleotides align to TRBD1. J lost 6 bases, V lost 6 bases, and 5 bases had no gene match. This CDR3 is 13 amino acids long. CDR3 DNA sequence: TGTGCCAGCAGGGCGGACAGGTCTCAGCCCCAGCATTTT. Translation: CASRADRSQPQHF.

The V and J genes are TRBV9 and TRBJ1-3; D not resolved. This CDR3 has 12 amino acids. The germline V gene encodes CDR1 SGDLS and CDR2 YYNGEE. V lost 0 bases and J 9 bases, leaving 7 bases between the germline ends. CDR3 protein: CASSVEGGTIYF. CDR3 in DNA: TGTGCCAGCAGCGTAGAGGGAGGCACCATATATTTT.